At least ten counts were recorded for the clone carrying this TCR beta chain. The sample is drawn from a study of metastatic and nonmetastatic thyroid tumors. On the study more broadly: Comparative analysis of repertoires was undertaken across blood and tumor or nodule tissue obtained from malignant and benign thyroid patients.

There are 14 residues in the CDR3. Trimming removed 0 bases from V and 5 bases from J, with 12 bases in between. Germline V gives CDR1 DFQATT, CDR2 SNEGSKA (reference sequence). Among the patients, none had received any treatment before thyroid surgery. Methods used by the authors: It was from CDR3 differences across clinicopathological groups that a distant-metastasis classifier for papillary thyroid cancer was built. With MiXCR, TCRdb called clones anew from the PCR reads. The V and J calls, along with clone size, are taken from TCRdb and not from the paper's own processing. The sample carries 25,000 to 35,000 clones, over 15% recorded once.

The sequenced sample consisted of blood. This TCR was recovered from a female donor with papillary thyroid cancer or a benign thyroid nodule (not recorded which). Some clones in this sample may be carry-over from other donors' samples. The rearrangement joins TRBV20-1 to TRBJ2-3; D not resolved. The CDR3 is CSARELEWEDTQYF. CDR3 DNA: TGCAGTGCTAGAGAGCTGGAATGGGAAGATACGCAGTATTTT.